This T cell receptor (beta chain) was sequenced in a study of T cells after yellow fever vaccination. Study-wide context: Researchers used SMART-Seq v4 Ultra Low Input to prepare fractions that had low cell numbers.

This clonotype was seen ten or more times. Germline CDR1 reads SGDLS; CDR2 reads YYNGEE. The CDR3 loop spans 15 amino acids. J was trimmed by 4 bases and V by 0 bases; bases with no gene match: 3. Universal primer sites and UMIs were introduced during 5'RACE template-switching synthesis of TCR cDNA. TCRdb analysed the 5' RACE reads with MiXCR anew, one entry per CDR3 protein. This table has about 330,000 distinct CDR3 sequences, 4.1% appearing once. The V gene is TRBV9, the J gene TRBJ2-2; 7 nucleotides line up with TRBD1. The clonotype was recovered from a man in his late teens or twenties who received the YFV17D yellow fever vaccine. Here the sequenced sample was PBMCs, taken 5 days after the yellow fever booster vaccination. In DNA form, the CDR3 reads TGTGCCAGCAGCGTAGGGCCAGGGGGCACCGGGGAGCTGTTTTTT. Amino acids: CASSVGPGGTGELFF.